These 29 T cell receptor beta chains were all obtained from the same sample, sequenced in a study of vaccination and CD4 T cells after COVID-19. The Oncomine TCR Beta short-read assay sequenced DNA from cultured CD4+ T cells. One entry per CDR3 protein results from TCRdb running MiXCR on the PCR reads. The table records roughly 4,000 distinct CDR3 sequences, less than 50% of them present only once. The antigens for these receptors are not known. The treatment: approximately nine-day PBMC culture with coronavirus spike peptide pools or control peptides (ViraFEST assay). Gathering of the CD4+ T cells, from the unexposed donor, took place before the COVID-19 pandemic (2011-2018). The specimen was CD4+ T cells from blood, cultured in vitro. The receptors stem from a human donor in good health.

This chain connects TRBV20-1 to TRBJ1-4; D is undetermined. The CDR3 runs 15 residues. The V and J ends lost 3 bases and 8 bases respectively, with 19 bases between them. The germline CDR1 and CDR2 sequences are DFQATT and SNEGSKA (reference sequence). The CDR3 nucleotides read TGCAGTGCTAGTGGCGCACTGGGCCCGTCGGAAAAACTGTTTTTT. Translated, it gives CSASGALGPSEKLFF.

This clonotype showed up just a few times. This chain uses TRBV6-1 with TRBJ2-6; D is ambiguous. This CDR3 comprises 16 residues. V lost 5 bases and J 0 bases, leaving 11 bases between the germline ends. CDR1 MNHNS and CDR2 SASEGT come from the germline V gene. This CDR3 reads CASSRRRSSGANVLTF. The CDR3 DNA sequence: TGTGCCAGCAGTAGGCGGCGGAGCTCTGGGGCCAACGTCCTGACTTTC.

This clonotype has more than one count but fewer than ten. This sequence joins TRBV6-1 and TRBJ1-1; D perhaps matches TRBD1 (6 bases). Germline V gives CDR1 MNHNS, CDR2 SASEGT. This CDR3 contains 14 residues. The germline V and J ends were trimmed by 5 bases and 1 base, with 11 bases remaining between them. The CDR3 here is CASSTQQGNTEAFF. The CDR3 bases are TGTGCCAGCAGTACTCAACAGGGGAACACTGAAGCTTTCTTT.

J is TRBJ1-2 and V is TRBV5-1; weak D call: TRBD1 (5 bases). Germline-derived CDR1 and CDR2 are SGHRS and YFSETQ. V was clipped by 0 bases and J by 3 bases, with 9 bases between them. CDR3 size: 14 residues. The CDR3: CASSLGREHYGYTF. The CDR3 bases are TGCGCCAGCAGCTTGGGCAGGGAACACTATGGCTACACCTTC.

This clonotype was counted only a few times. The CDR3, as DNA: TGCGCCAGCGGTAACGGTGACGGCACAGATACGCAGTATTTT. The encoded protein is CASGNGDGTDTQYF. The V gene is TRBV10-1, the J gene TRBJ2-3; D not resolved. V lost 8 bases, J lost 1 base, and 13 bases lay in between. This CDR3 is 14 amino acids long. Germline V lookup: CDR1 WNHNN, CDR2 SYGVQD (reference sequence).

V and J are TRBV24-1 and TRBJ2-3; no reliable D call. Germline assignment: CDR1 KGHDR and CDR2 SFDVKD. V lost 3 bases and J 2 bases, leaving 5 bases between the germline ends. The CDR3 is 13 residues long. Written as DNA, the CDR3 is TGTGCCACCAGTGATCCTCTCACAGATACGCAGTATTTT. This translates into CATSDPLTDTQYF.

As regards this clonotype: Mismatch with germline at one junction end may stem from a read error. The chain combines TRBV4-1 with TRBJ1-5, with 10 bases lining up with TRBD1. This CDR3 has 17 residues. The germline CDR1 and CDR2 sequences are MGHRA and YSYEKL. CDR3 bases: TGCGCCAGCAGCCAGGGACGGGACAGGGGTGCGGTGTGGCCCCAGCGTTTT. Amino acid sequence: CASSQGRDRGAVWPQRF.

This chain joins TRBV27 and TRBJ1-5; D call uncertain. CDR3 length equals 15 residues. Looked up from germline, CDR1 is MNHEY and CDR2 is SMNVEV (reference sequence). The V end lost 3 bases, the J end lost 5 bases, and 14 bases lay between the germline ends. The CDR3 DNA follows: TGTGCCAGCAGTTTTACCGGTATTAGGCATCAGCCCCAGCATTTT. This codes for CASSFTGIRHQPQHF.

This clonotype has only a few counts. This chain links TRBV6-5 with TRBJ2-7, with TRBD2 as a possible D gene (6 bases). Germline assignment: CDR1 MNHEY and CDR2 SVGAGI. Trimming took 4 bases from V and 3 from J, leaving 10 bases between them. The length of the CDR3 is 13 residues. This chain's CDR3 is CASSSTSIYEQYF. CDR3 coding DNA: TGTGCCAGCAGTTCGACTAGTATCTACGAGCAGTACTTC.

The chain uses TRBV11-3 and TRBJ2-1; TRBD2 matches 8 bases. This CDR3 is built from 14 residues. The germline gives CDR1 SGHNT, CDR2 YENEEA. Trimming took 8 bases from V and 4 from J; bases not matched to a gene: 7. CDR3 DNA sequence: TGTGCCAGCTCACCAGCGGGGGAGTACAATGAGCAGTTCTTC. Protein product: CASSPAGEYNEQFF.

The chain uses TRBV6-2 or TRBV6-3 and TRBJ1-6; tentative D call: TRBD1 (5 bases). Germline values: CDR1 MNHEY, CDR2 SVGEGT. This CDR3 region has 14 residues. Trimming left V 4 bases short and J 6 bases short, with 10 bases between. The CDR3 nucleotides are TGTGCCAGCAGTTCCGGGACCGGTAATTCACCCCTCCACTTT. Protein: CASSSGTGNSPLHF.

The chain links TRBV6-1 to TRBJ2-6; 7 positions match TRBD2. V was clipped by 6 bases and J by 1 base; unmatched bases: 0. This CDR3 spans 14 amino acids. Germline V gene lookup returns CDR1 MNHNS and CDR2 SASEGT. The CDR3: CASRGGSGANVLTF. In nucleotides, the CDR3 is TGTGCCAGCAGGGGGGGGTCTGGGGCCAACGTCCTGACTTTC.

The chain carries TRBV11-3 and TRBJ1-1; D is perhaps TRBD1 (5 bases). Per the germline V gene, CDR1 is SGHNT and CDR2 is YENEEA. There are 15 residues in the CDR3. V was pared by 5 bases and J by 4 bases, with 17 bases between. This chain's CDR3 is CASSPTGPPGTEAFF. Here the CDR3 DNA reads TGTGCCAGCAGCCCAACAGGACCCCCGGGCACTGAAGCTTTCTTT.

This clonotype has only a few counts. This chain connects TRBV6-1 to TRBJ1-1; 8 bases align to TRBD1. The CDR3 extends over 15 amino acids. Germline V gene data show CDR1 as MNHNS and CDR2 as SASEGT. J gave up 1 base and V 6 bases, and 7 bases lay outside the gene matches. The chain's CDR3 is CASRVQGARNTEAFF. The CDR3 bases are TGTGCCAGCAGAGTTCAGGGGGCGCGGAACACTGAAGCTTTCTTT.

The V and J genes are TRBV4-2 and TRBJ1-1, with TRBD1 matching over 7 bases. The CDR3 loop spans 15 amino acids. The J segment lost 0 bases and the V segment lost 4 bases, leaving 5 bases of the junction unmatched. The germline V gene has CDR1 LGHNA and CDR2 YNFKEQ. The CDR3, as DNA: TGTGCCAGCAGCCCCCCGGGACAGCTGAACACTGAAGCTTTCTTT. Residues: CASSPPGQLNTEAFF.

The rearrangement joins TRBV24-1 to TRBJ2-1; D unresolved. The length of the CDR3 is 13 residues. The germline V and J ends were trimmed by 1 base and 7 bases, with 7 bases remaining between them. Germline values: CDR1 KGHDR, CDR2 SFDVKD. The CDR3 sequence: CATSDFKANEQFF. The CDR3 nucleotides are TGTGCCACCAGTGATTTCAAGGCGAATGAGCAGTTCTTC.

V gene TRBV5-6 combines with J gene TRBJ2-6, with 9 bases aligning to TRBD1. This CDR3 is 16 amino acids long. V dropped 4 bases and J dropped 0; count of bases not matched to a gene: 2. The germline CDR1 and CDR2 sequences are SGHDT and YYEEEE. The CDR3 DNA reads as TGTGCCAGCAGCCGGGACAGGGTCTCTGGGGCCAACGTCCTGACTTTC. Translated: CASSRDRVSGANVLTF.

The chain employs TRBV12-3 or TRBV12-4 and TRBJ1-2; D is unresolved. V lost 3 bases and J lost 4, with 12 bases in between. The CDR3 has 14 amino acids. This CDR3 is CASSFKRGIYGYTF. The CDR3 region has the DNA TGTGCCAGCAGTTTTAAACGGGGTATCTATGGCTACACCTTC.

This clonotype has more than one count but fewer than ten. The chain links TRBV29-1 to TRBJ1-1; D is unclear. Germline V lookup: CDR1 SQVTM, CDR2 ANQGSEA. The CDR3 is 12 amino acids. V was trimmed by 6 bases and J by 4 bases, leaving 12 bases between them. In DNA, the CDR3 is TGCAGCGTAGGGCTTTCGGGCACTGAAGCTTTCTTT. Residues: CSVGLSGTEAFF.

This clonotype was seen more than once but under ten times. The chain carries TRBV9 and TRBJ1-2; D remains unclear. V was cut by 2 bases and J by 8 bases, with 10 bases left in between. Per germline, CDR1 SGDLS and CDR2 YYNGEE. This CDR3 is built from 12 residues. The CDR3 sequence is CASSVDNIGYTF. The CDR3 region has the DNA TGTGCCAGCAGCGTCGACAATATAGGCTACACCTTC.

J is TRBJ1-3 and V is TRBV6-1, with D maybe TRBD1 (6 bases). CDR1 is MNHNS and CDR2 is SASEGT in the germline V gene. V lost 7 bases, J lost 0 bases, and 13 bases lay in between. This CDR3 is built from 15 residues. In nucleotides, the CDR3 is TGTGCCAGCAAAGGGGGAGATAGCTCTGGAAACACCATATATTTT. Its protein is CASKGGDSSGNTIYF.

V and J are TRBV9 and TRBJ1-6; D is unclear. This CDR3 comprises 15 residues. Trimming left V 3 bases short and J 2 bases short, with 9 bases between. Germline lookup yields CDR1 SGDLS and CDR2 YYNGEE. The CDR3 DNA is TGTGCCAGCAGCGCACAGCTCACCTATAATTCACCCCTCCACTTT. It yields the protein CASSAQLTYNSPLHF.

The chain is built from TRBV7-9 and TRBJ2-1, with 8 bases aligning to TRBD2. CDR1 and CDR2 (germline): SEHNR, FQNEAQ (reference sequence). The CDR3 length is 14 residues. The V and J ends lost 8 bases and 8 bases, in that order; junction bases with no gene match: 11. CDR3 residues: CASLRASGSDEQFF. CDR3 in DNA: TGTGCCAGCCTCAGGGCTAGCGGGTCCGATGAGCAGTTCTTC. Full variable domain (outside the CDR3, taken from reference TRBV7-9 and TRBJ2-1): DTGVSQNPRHKITKRGQNVTFRCDPISEHNRLYWYRQTLGQGPEFLTYFQNEAQLEKSRLLSDRFSAERPKGSFSTLEIQRTEQGDSAMYLCASLRASGSDEQFFGPGTRLTVL.

This clonotype came up a few times. V and J are TRBV7-6 and TRBJ2-5; 9 bases match TRBD2. CDR3 length: 17 residues. With V trimmed by 3 bases and J by 2 bases, 10 bases remained unmatched. Germline CDR1 and CDR2: SGHVS and FNYEAQ. DNA of the CDR3: TGTGCCAGCAGCTTGGGTTTGACTAGCGGAGTTCAAGAGACCCAGTACTTC. Translated, it gives CASSLGLTSGVQETQYF. Using reference TRBV7-6 and TRBJ2-5 for the parts outside the CDR3, the full variable domain is GAGVSQSPRYKVTKRGQDVALRCDPISGHVSLYWYRQALGQGPEFLTYFNYEAQQDKSGLPNDRFSAERPEGSISTLTIQRTEQRDSAMYRCASSLGLTSGVQETQYFGPGTRLLVL.

This chain connects TRBV6-1 to TRBJ2-7; the D is unclear. The V end lost 2 bases, the J end lost 4 bases, and 9 bases lay between the germline ends. The V gene's germline CDR1 is MNHNS and CDR2 SASEGT. The CDR3 consists of 13 residues. CDR3 sequence reads: CASSEKDRYEQYF. In nucleotides, the CDR3 is TGTGCCAGCAGTGAAAAGGACCGATACGAGCAGTACTTC.

V usage is TRBV5-1 and J usage is TRBJ1-2, with 8 bases identical to TRBD1. V trimming: 5 bases; J trimming: 4 bases; junction bases outside the gene matches: 7. CDR1 and CDR2 from the germline V gene are SGHRS and YFSETQ. The CDR3 has 14 amino acids. The DNA of the CDR3 is TGCGCCAGCAGGTTACAGGGGGACGGCTATGGCTACACCTTC. It yields the protein CASRLQGDGYGYTF.

This clonotype is labeled as medium-sized. V and J are TRBV20-1 and TRBJ1-6; 7 nucleotides line up with TRBD1. Per the germline V gene, CDR1 is DFQATT and CDR2 is SNEGSKA (reference sequence). There are 17 residues in the CDR3. Trimming removed 5 bases from V and 1 base from J; junction bases left unmatched: 11. Here the CDR3 DNA reads TGCAGTGCTCTACGACAGGGTTTGGAATCCTATAATTCACCCCTCCACTTT. Protein: CSALRQGLESYNSPLHF.

This clonotype came up a few times. The gene calls are TRBV15 and TRBJ1-5; 12 bases line up with TRBD1. The CDR3 spans 14 residues. CDR1 LNHNV and CDR2 YYDKDF come from the germline V gene (reference sequence). The J segment lost 6 bases and the V segment lost 8 bases, leaving 5 bases of the junction unmatched. The CDR3 is CATAGTGGIQPQHF. The CDR3 DNA sequence: TGTGCCACCGCAGGGACAGGGGGCATTCAGCCCCAGCATTTT.

This clonotype was seen a few times. The J gene is TRBJ1-2, the V gene TRBV27; TRBD1 matches 7 bases. The germline gives CDR1 MNHEY, CDR2 SMNVEV (reference sequence). This CDR3 has 15 residues. V gave up 2 bases and J gave up 4 bases; unmatched junction bases: 7. The CDR3 sequence is CASSLQGQRGYGYTF. The CDR3 coding sequence is TGTGCCAGCAGTTTACAGGGACAGCGGGGCTATGGCTACACCTTC.